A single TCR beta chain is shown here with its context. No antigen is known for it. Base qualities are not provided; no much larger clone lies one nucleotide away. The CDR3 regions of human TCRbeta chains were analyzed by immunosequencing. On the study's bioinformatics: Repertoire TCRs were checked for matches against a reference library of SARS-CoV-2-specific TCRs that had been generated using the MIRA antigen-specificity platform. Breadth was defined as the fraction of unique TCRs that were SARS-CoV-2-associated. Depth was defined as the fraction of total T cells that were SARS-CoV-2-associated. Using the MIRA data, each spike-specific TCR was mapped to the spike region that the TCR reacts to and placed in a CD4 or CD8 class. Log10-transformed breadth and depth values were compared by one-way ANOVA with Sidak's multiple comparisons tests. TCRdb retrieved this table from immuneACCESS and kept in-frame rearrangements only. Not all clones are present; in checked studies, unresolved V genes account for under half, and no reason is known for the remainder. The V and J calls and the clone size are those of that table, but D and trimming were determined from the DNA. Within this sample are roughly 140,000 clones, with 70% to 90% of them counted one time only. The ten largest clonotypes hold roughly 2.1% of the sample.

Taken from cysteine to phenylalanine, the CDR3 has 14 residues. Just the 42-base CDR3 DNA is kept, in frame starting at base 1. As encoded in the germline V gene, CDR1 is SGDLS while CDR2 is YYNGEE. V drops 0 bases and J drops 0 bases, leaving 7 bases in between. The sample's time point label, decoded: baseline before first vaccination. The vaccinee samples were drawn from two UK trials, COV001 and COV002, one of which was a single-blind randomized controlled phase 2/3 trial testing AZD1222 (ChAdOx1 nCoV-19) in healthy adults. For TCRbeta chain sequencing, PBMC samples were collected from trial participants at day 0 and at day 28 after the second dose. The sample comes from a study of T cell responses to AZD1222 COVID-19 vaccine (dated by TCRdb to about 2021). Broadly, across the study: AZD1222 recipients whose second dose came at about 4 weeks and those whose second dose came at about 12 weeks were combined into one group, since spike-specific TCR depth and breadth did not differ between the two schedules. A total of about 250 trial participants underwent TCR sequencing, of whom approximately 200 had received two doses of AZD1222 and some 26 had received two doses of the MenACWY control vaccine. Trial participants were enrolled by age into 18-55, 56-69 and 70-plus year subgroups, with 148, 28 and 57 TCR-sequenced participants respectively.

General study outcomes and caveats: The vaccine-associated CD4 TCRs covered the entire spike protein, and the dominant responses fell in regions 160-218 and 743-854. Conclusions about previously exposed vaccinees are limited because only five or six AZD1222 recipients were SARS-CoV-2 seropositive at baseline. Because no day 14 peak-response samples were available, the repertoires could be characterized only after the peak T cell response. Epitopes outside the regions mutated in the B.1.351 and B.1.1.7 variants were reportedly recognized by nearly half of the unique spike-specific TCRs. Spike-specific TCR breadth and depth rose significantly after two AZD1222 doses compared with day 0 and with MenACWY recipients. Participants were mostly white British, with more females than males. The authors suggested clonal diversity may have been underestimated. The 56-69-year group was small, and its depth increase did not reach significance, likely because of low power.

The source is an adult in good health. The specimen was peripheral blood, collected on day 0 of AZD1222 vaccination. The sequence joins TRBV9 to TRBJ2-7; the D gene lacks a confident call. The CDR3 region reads CASSVVDGSYEQYF. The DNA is TGTGCCAGCAGCGTAGTAGACGGCTCCTACGAGCAGTACTTC.